This T cell receptor (beta chain) was found in a study of OX40 agonist ivuxolimab in advanced cancers. TCRdb keeps only in-frame clones here, not all; method: immunoSEQ multiplex PCR. The sample lists about 67,000 clones, roughly nine tenths occurring once. This clone was found a few times. What it binds is not known. The junction had 7 bases not matched to a gene; V was cut back by 1 base and J by 7 bases. CDR3 length: 16 amino acids. Germline CDR1 is SGHDN and CDR2 is FVKESK. Samples of blood were obtained at baseline, on cycle 4 day 1, and on cycle 7 day 1. Study findings and constraints: Clonal expansion by week 6 occurred in CD4+ and CD8+ blood T cells (at 0.1 to 3.0 mg/kg).

The material was CD4+ or CD8+ T cells sorted from blood, obtained in a trial of the OX40 agonist ivuxolimab. V is TRBV14 and J is TRBJ2-5; the match to TRBD2 covers 12 bases. The TCR originated in an adult with an advanced solid tumor such as melanoma, head and neck, liver or kidney cancer. CDR3 protein: CASSQGTSGARATQYF. The CDR3 DNA reads as TGTGCCAGCAGCCAAGGGACTAGCGGGGCTAGGGCGACCCAGTACTTC.